Judged by abundance, the clone carrying this T cell receptor beta chain is medium-sized. Its antigen is undetermined. This sample is part of a study of persistence of HIV-infected CD4 T cells. Across the study: Up to about 200 mL blood was drawn at multiple time points; two donors had single-time leukapheresis. General study findings and limits: Antigen-responding cells were enriched for degenerate expanded CDR3beta sequences.

Stimulation used about 9.2 ug/mL lysate from CMV-infected fibroblasts. CD4+ T cells upregulating both CD40 ligand and CD69 were sorted as responding cells. The libraries were made with immunoSEQ version 4 in survey mode. Sequencing used immunoSEQ multiplex PCR; TCRdb keeps in-frame clones, though not all of them. The sample carries approximately 19,000 clones, less than 75% recorded once. After removal of 1 base from V and 2 bases from J, the junction contained 2 bases not matched to a gene. The CDR3 is made up of 16 amino acids. CDR1 is SGHDT, CDR2 YYEEEE, per germline. The chain joins TRBV5-6 to TRBJ2-3, with 12 bases that match TRBD2. This clonotype originated in an adult woman with HIV who was CMV-seropositive. Material: CD4+ T cells sorted from PBMCs after roughly 17-hour stimulation, obtained from a patient who received antiretroviral therapy. CDR3 bases: TGTGCCAGCAGCTTGAGACTAGCGGGGGTCACAGATACGCAGTATTTT. It codes for CASSLRLAGVTDTQYF. Complete variable domain (other parts from reference TRBV5-6 and TRBJ2-3): DAGVTQSPTHLIKTRGQQVTLRCSPKSGHDTVSWYQQALGQGPQFIFQYYEEEERQRGNFPDRFSGHQFPNYSSELNVNALLLGDSALYLCASSLRLAGVTDTQYFGPGTRLTVL.